The entry below describes one T cell receptor beta chain. Its antigen is not known. Clones were read by immunoSEQ multiplex PCR, and TCRdb kept only the in-frame ones, dropping some. In the table there are under 150,000 clones, 88% of which are singletons. This sample stems from a study of T cell responses to AZD1222 COVID-19 vaccine. J was trimmed by 3 bases and V by 4 bases; bases with no gene match: 3. Germline values: CDR1 SNHLY, CDR2 FYNNEI. The CDR3 covers 13 residues. General observations from the study: Regions 160-218 and 743-854 dominated among vaccine-associated CD4 TCRs spanning spike. Seropositive status at baseline applied to only 6 or 7 AZD1222 recipients.

The material was peripheral blood, obtained on day 0 of MenACWY control vaccination. The V call is TRBV2, the J call TRBJ2-7, with 7 bases matching TRBD1. The sequence derives from an adult in good health. The CDR3 here is CASSGHRGYEQYF. The CDR3 nucleotides read TGTGCCAGCAGTGGTCACAGGGGCTACGAGCAGTACTTC.